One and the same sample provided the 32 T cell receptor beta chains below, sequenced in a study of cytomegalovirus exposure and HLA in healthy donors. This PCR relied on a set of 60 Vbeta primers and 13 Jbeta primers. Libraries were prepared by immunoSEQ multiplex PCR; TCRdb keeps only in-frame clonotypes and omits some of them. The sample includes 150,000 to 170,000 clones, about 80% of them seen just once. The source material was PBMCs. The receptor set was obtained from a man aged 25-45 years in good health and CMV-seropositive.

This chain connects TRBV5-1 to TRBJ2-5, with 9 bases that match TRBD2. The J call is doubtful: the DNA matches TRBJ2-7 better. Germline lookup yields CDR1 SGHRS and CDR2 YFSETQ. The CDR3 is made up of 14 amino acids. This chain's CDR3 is CASSFSGSDYEQYF. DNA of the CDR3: TGCGCCAGCAGCTTTAGCGGGAGTGACTACGAGCAGTACTTC.

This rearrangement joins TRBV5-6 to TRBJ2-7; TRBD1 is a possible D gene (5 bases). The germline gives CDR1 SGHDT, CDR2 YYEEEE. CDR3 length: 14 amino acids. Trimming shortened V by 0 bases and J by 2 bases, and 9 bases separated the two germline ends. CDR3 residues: CASSLEGETYEQYF. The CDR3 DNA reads TGTGCCAGCAGCTTGGAAGGGGAAACCTACGAGCAGTACTTC.

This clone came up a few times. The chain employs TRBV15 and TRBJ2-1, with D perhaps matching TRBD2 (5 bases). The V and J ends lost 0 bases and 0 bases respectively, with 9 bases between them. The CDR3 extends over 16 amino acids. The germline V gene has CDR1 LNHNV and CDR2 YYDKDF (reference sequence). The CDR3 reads CATSRDWESSYNEQFF. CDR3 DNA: TGTGCCACCAGCAGAGATTGGGAGAGCTCCTACAATGAGCAGTTCTTC.

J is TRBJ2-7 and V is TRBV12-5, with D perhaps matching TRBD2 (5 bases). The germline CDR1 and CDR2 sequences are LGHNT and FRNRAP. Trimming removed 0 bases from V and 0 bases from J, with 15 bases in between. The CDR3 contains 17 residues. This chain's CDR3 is CASGLVRGGQSSYEQYF. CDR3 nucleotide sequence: TGTGCTAGTGGTTTGGTACGTGGAGGCCAGAGCTCCTACGAGCAGTACTTC.

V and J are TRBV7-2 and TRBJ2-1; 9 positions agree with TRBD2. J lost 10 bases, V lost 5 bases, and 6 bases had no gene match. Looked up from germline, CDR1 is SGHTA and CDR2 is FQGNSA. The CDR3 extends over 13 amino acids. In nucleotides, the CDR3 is TGTGCCAGCAGCCCGACCCTAGCGGGAGAGCAGTTCTTC. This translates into CASSPTLAGEQFF.

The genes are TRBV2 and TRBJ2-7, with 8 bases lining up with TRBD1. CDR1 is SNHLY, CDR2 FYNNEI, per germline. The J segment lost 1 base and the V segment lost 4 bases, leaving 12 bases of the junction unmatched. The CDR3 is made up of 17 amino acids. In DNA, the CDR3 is TGTGCCAGCAGTGGCATATCCGGGACAGGAGAATCCTACGAGCAGTACTTC. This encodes CASSGISGTGESYEQYF.

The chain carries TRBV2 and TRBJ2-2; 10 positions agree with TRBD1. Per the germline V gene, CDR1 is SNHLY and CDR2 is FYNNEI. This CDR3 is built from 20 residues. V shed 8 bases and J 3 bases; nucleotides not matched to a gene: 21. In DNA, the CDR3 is TGTGCCAGCCGGGACAGGGGTTACGGGTCGCCGAGGGGGTACACCGGGGAGCTGTTTTTT. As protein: CASRDRGYGSPRGYTGELFF.

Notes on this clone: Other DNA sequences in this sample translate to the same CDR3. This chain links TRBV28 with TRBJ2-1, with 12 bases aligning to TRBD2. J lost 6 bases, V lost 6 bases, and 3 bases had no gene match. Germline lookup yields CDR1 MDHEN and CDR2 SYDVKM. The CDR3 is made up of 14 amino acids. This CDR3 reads CASSLLAGGNEQFF. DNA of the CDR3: TGTGCCAGCAGCCTACTAGCGGGAGGCAATGAGCAGTTCTTC.

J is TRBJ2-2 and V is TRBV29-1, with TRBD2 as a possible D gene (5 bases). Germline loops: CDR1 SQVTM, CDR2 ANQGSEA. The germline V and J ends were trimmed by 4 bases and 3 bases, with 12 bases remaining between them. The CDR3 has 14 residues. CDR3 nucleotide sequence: TGCAGCGTTGCTGGGCGGGTCGACACCGGGGAGCTGTTTTTT. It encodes CSVAGRVDTGELFF.

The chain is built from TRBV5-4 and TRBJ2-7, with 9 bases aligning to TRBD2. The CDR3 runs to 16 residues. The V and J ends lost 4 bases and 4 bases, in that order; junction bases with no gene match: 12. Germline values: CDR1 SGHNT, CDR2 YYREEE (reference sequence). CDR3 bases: TGTGCCAGCAGCGAATCGGAGTTAGCGGGAGCGTACGAGCAGTACTTC. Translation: CASSESELAGAYEQYF. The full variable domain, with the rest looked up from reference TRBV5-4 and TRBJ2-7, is ETGVTQSPTHLIKTRGQQVTLRCSSQSGHNTVSWYQQALGQGPQFIFQYYREEENGRGNFPPRFSGLQFPNYSSELNVNALELDDSALYLCASSESELAGAYEQYFGPGTRLTVT.

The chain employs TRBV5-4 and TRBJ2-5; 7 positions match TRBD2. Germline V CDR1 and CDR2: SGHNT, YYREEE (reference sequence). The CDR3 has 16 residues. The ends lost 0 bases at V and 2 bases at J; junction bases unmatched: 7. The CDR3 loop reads CASSLGGLTNQETQYF. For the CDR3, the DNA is TGTGCCAGCAGCTTGGGGGGACTAACAAATCAAGAGACCCAGTACTTC.

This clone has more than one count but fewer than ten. CDR3 residues: CASSYSRQGNNEQFF. The CDR3 nucleotides read TGTGCCAGCAGTTACTCGCGGCAGGGGAATAATGAGCAGTTCTTC. The V and J genes are TRBV6-5 and TRBJ2-1, with D maybe TRBD1 (6 bases). Trimming removed 0 bases from V and 7 bases from J, with 13 bases in between. CDR1 is MNHEY and CDR2 is SVGAGI in the germline V gene. The CDR3 length is 15 residues.

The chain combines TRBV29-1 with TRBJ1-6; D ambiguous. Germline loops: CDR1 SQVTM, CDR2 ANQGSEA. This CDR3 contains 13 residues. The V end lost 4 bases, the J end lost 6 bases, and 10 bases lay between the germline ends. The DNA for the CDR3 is TGCAGCGTTGCCCGGGATAGTAATTCACCCCTCCACTTT. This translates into CSVARDSNSPLHF.

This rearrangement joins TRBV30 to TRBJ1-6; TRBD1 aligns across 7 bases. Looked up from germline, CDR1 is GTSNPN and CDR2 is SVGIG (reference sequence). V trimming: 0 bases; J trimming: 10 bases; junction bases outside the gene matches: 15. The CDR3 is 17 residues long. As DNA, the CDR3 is TGTGCCTGGAGTGTACAGGGTCTAGGTGACAGGGTGTCACCCCTCCACTTT. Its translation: CAWSVQGLGDRVSPLHF.

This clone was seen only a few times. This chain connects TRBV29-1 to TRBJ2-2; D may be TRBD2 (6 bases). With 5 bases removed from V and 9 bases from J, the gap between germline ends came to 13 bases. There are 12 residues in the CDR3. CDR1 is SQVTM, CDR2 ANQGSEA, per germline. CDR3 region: CSVLGGGRELFF. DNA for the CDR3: TGCAGCGTTCTCGGGGGAGGAAGGGAGCTGTTTTTT.

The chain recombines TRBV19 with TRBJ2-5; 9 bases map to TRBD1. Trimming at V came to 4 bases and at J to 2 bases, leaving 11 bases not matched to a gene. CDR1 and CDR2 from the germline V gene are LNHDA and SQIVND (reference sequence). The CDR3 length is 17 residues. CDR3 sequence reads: CASSKTGDRVSQETQYF. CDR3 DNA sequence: TGTGCCAGTAGTAAGACAGGGGACAGGGTGAGTCAAGAGACCCAGTACTTC.

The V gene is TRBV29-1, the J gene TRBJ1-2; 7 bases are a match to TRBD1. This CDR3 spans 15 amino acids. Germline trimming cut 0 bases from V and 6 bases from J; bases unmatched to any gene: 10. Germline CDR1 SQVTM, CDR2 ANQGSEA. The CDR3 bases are TGCAGCGTTGAAGATGGTGAAGGGGGCGGTGATGGCTACACCTTC. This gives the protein CSVEDGEGGGDGYTF.

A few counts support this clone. CDR3 nucleotide sequence: TGTGCCAGCAGCTTAGGGGACAGAGATAATGAAAAACTGTTTTTT. Its translation: CASSLGDRDNEKLFF. This sequence joins TRBV7-2 and TRBJ1-4; 7 bases match TRBD1. There are 15 residues in the CDR3. J gave up 4 bases and V 1 base, and 3 bases lay outside the gene matches. In germline, CDR1 is SGHTA, CDR2 FQGNSA.

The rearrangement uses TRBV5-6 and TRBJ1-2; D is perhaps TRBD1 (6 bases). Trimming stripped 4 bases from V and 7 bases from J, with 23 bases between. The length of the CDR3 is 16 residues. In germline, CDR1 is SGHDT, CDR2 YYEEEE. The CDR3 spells CASSLWRRGGEAGYTF. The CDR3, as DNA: TGTGCCAGCAGCCTTTGGAGGAGAGGGGGAGAAGCTGGCTACACCTTC. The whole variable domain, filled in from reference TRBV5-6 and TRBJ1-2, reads DAGVTQSPTHLIKTRGQQVTLRCSPKSGHDTVSWYQQALGQGPQFIFQYYEEEERQRGNFPDRFSGHQFPNYSSELNVNALLLGDSALYLCASSLWRRGGEAGYTFGSGTRLTVV.

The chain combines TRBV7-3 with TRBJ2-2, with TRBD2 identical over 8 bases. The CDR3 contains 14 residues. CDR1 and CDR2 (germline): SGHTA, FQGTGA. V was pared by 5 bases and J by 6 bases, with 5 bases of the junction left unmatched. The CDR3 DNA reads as TGTGCCAGCAGCCTACTGACTAGCGCCGGGGAGCTGTTTTTT. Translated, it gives CASSLLTSAGELFF. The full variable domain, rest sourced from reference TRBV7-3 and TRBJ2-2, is GAGVSQTPSNKVTEKGKYVELRCDPISGHTALYWYRQSLGQGPEFLIYFQGTGAADDSGLPNDRFFAVRPEGSVSTLKIQRTERGDSAVYLCASSLLTSAGELFFGEGSRLTVL.

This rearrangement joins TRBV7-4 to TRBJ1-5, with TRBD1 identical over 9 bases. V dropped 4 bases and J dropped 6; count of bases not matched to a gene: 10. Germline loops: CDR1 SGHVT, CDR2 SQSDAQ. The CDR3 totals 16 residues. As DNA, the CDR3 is TGTGCCAGCAGCTGTTACTCCGGGACAGGGATTCAGCCCCAGCATTTT. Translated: CASSCYSGTGIQPQHF.

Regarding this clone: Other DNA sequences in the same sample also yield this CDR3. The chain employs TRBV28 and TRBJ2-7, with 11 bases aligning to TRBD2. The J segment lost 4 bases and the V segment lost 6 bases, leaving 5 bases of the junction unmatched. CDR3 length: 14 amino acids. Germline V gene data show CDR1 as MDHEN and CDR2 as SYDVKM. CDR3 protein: CASRGTSGTYEQYF. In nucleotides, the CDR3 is TGTGCCAGCAGGGGGACTAGCGGAACTTACGAGCAGTACTTC.

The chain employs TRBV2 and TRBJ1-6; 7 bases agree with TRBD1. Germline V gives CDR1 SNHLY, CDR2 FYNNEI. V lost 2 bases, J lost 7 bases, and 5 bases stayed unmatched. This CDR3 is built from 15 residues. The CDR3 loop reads CASSERAGGNSPLHF. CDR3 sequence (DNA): TGTGCCAGCAGTGAAAGGGCAGGGGGGAATTCACCCCTCCACTTT.

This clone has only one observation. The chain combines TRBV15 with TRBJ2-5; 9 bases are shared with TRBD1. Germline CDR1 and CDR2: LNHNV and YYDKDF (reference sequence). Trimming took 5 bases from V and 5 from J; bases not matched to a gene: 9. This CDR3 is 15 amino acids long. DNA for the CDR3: TGTGCCACCAGCCCAGGAACAGGGGGCGTGGAGACCCAGTACTTC. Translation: CATSPGTGGVETQYF. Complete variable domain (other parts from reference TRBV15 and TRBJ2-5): DAMVIQNPRYQVTQFGKPVTLSCSQTLNHNVMYWYQQKSSQAPKLLFHYYDKDFNNEADTPDNFQSRRPNTSFCFLDIRSPGLGDTAMYLCATSPGTGGVETQYFGPGTRLLVL.

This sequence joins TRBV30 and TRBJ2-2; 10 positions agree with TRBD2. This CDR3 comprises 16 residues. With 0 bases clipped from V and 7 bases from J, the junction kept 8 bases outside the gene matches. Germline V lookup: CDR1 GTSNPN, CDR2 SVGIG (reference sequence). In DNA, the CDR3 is TGTGCCTGGAGTGTTCTGGGACTAGCGAAGTACGGGGAGCTGTTTTTT. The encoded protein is CAWSVLGLAKYGELFF.

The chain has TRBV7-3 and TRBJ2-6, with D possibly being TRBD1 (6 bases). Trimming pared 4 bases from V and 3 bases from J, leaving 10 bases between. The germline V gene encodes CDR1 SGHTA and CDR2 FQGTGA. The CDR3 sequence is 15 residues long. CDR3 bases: TGTGCCAGCAGCTCAGGGGTTATTGGGGCCAACGTCCTGACTTTC. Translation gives CASSSGVIGANVLTF. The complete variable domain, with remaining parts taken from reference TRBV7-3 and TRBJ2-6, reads GAGVSQTPSNKVTEKGKYVELRCDPISGHTALYWYRQSLGQGPEFLIYFQGTGAADDSGLPNDRFFAVRPEGSVSTLKIQRTERGDSAVYLCASSSGVIGANVLTFGAGSRLTVL.

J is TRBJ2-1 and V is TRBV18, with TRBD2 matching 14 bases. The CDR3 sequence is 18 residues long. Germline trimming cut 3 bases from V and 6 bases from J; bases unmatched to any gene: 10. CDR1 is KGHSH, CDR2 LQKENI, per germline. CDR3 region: CASSPPRTSGRRPNEQFF. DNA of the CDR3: TGTGCCAGCTCACCGCCGAGGACTAGCGGGAGGAGGCCCAATGAGCAGTTCTTC.

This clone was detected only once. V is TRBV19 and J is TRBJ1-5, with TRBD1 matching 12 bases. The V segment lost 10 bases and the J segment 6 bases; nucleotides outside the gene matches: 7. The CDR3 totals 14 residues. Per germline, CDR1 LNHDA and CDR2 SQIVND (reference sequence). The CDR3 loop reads CATARDRGLQPQHF. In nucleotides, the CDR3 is TGTGCCACGGCCCGGGACAGGGGGCTTCAGCCCCAGCATTTT.

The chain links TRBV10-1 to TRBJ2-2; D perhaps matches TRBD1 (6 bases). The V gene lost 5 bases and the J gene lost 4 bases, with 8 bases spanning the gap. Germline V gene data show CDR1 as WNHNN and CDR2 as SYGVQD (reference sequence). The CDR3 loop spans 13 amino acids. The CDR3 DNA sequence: TGCGCCAGCAGTCGGGACACCACCGGGGAGCTGTTTTTT. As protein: CASSRDTTGELFF.

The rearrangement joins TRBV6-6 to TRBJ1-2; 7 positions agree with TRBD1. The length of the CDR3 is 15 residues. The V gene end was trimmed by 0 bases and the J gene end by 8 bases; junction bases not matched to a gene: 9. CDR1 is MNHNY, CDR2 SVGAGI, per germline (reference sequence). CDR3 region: CASSYSGQTLEGYTF. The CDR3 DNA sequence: TGTGCCAGCAGTTACTCGGGACAGACCCTAGAGGGCTACACCTTC.

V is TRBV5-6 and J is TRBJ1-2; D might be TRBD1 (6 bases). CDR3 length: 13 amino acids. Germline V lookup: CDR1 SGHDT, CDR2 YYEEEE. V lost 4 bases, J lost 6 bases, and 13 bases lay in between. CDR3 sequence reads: CASSHTNRDGYTF. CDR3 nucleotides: TGTGCCAGCAGCCATACAAACAGGGATGGCTACACCTTC.

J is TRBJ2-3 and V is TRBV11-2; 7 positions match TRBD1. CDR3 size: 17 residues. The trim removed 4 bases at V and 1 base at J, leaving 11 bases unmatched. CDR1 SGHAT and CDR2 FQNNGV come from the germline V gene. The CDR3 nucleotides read TGTGCCAGCAGCTACCGGACAGGTCGAATCGGCACAGATACGCAGTATTTT. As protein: CASSYRTGRIGTDTQYF.